One sample yielded the 32 T cell receptor beta chains listed below, sequenced in a study of shared clonotypes between healthy human individuals. TCRdb's copy holds only in-frame clones and misses some; the assay was immunoSEQ multiplex PCR. The data show some 2,400,000 clones, with approximately 96% seen just once and roughly 0.13% held by the top ten. Sequencing was performed on naive CD4+ T cells sorted from blood. Subset specified: CD45RA+ positively selected. These receptor sequences come from a man aged 18 to 29 in good health.

The chain recombines TRBV5-6 with TRBJ1-6, with TRBD1 matching over 7 bases. Trimming took 4 bases from V and 7 from J; bases not matched to a gene: 8. This CDR3 has 15 residues. In germline, CDR1 is SGHDT, CDR2 YYEEEE. CDR3: CASSPGDRENSPLHF. The CDR3 DNA reads TGTGCCAGCAGCCCGGGCGACAGGGAGAATTCACCCCTCCACTTT.

With respect to this clone: Other nucleotide sequences in the sample specify the same CDR3. The chain links TRBV5-6 to TRBJ2-1; D might be TRBD2 (5 bases). Germline-derived CDR1 and CDR2 are SGHDT and YYEEEE. The CDR3 totals 15 residues. Trimming took off 0 bases at V and 2 bases at J, with 9 bases between the two ends. The CDR3 protein is CASSLGGRAYNEQFF. The DNA for the CDR3 is TGTGCCAGCAGCTTGGGAGGGAGAGCCTACAATGAGCAGTTCTTC.

This rearrangement joins TRBV19 to TRBJ1-2; weak D call: TRBD1 (5 bases). The CDR3 extends over 13 amino acids. Germline-derived CDR1 and CDR2 are LNHDA and SQIVND (reference sequence). V lost 6 bases to trimming and J lost 4 bases, with 12 bases between them. CDR3 amino acids: CASRTEGPYGYTF. CDR3 DNA: TGTGCCAGTAGAACCGAGGGACCCTATGGCTACACCTTC.

The chain combines TRBV11-2 with TRBJ2-7; D is unclear. V was pared by 1 base and J by 9 bases, with 13 bases between. The CDR3 sequence is 13 residues long. Germline V gene lookup returns CDR1 SGHAT and CDR2 FQNNGV. CDR3 bases: TGTGCCAGCAGCTTAGGACAAGATACGTGGCAGTACTTC. It encodes CASSLGQDTWQYF.

V usage is TRBV9 and J usage is TRBJ2-2; no clear D. The CDR3 has 12 residues. Germline V gives CDR1 SGDLS, CDR2 YYNGEE. V was trimmed by 5 bases and J by 6 bases, leaving 8 bases between them. CDR3 bases: TGTGCCAGCAGTTTTCCCGCCGGGGAGCTGTTTTTT. Protein: CASSFPAGELFF.

CDR3 DNA sequence: TGTGCCAGCAGCTTAGTGGTTTTGAACACTGAAGCTTTCTTT. It encodes CASSLVVLNTEAFF. The rearrangement links TRBV7-9 to TRBJ1-1; D call uncertain. There are 14 residues in the CDR3. Germline V lookup: CDR1 SEHNR, CDR2 FQNEAQ (reference sequence). With 1 base removed from V and 0 bases from J, the gap between germline ends came to 6 bases.

The chain links TRBV7-8 to TRBJ1-5, with a tentative D call TRBD1 (5 bases). This CDR3 region has 17 residues. The V gene's germline CDR1 is SGHVS and CDR2 FQNEAQ. Trimming removed 5 bases from V and 1 base from J, with 18 bases in between. For the CDR3, the DNA is TGTGCCAGCAGCCTCACGGGGGGGATGGGGAGCAATCAGCCCCAGCATTTT. Its protein is CASSLTGGMGSNQPQHF.

The chain carries TRBV7-2 and TRBJ2-7; D may be TRBD2 (6 bases). The germline V gene encodes CDR1 SGHTA and CDR2 FQGNSA. Deletions cut 2 bases from V and 5 bases from J, with 13 bases between. The CDR3 has 14 amino acids. This CDR3 is CASSLWQGGDEQYF. The CDR3 DNA reads TGTGCCAGCAGCTTATGGCAGGGCGGGGACGAGCAGTACTTC.

The gene calls are TRBV12-5 and TRBJ2-7; 8 nucleotides align to TRBD1. Germline loops: CDR1 LGHNT, CDR2 FRNRAP. Unmatched junction bases numbered 7, after V lost 5 bases and J lost 4 bases. The CDR3 is 14 residues long. The chain's CDR3 is CASGRGQGRYEQYF. DNA for the CDR3: TGTGCTAGTGGTCGTGGACAGGGAAGGTACGAGCAGTACTTC. The full variable domain, in which reference TRBV12-5 and TRBJ2-7 provide the parts outside the CDR3, is DARVTQTPRHKVTEMGQEVTMRCQPILGHNTVFWYRQTMMQGLELLAYFRNRAPLDDSGMPKDRFSAEMPDATLATLKIQPSEPRDSAVYFCASGRGQGRYEQYFGPGTRLTVT.

The V call is TRBV6-6, the J call TRBJ2-3, with 11 nucleotides matching TRBD2. This CDR3 comprises 14 residues. CDR1 and CDR2 from the germline V gene are MNHNY and SVGAGI (reference sequence). V was clipped by 7 bases and J by 2 bases; unmatched bases: 2. The CDR3 is CASKLAGATDTQYF. The DNA for the CDR3 is TGTGCCAGCAAACTAGCGGGGGCCACAGATACGCAGTATTTT.

V and J are TRBV28 and TRBJ2-6, with 7 bases that match TRBD1. This CDR3 spans 12 amino acids. V lost 6 bases and J lost 11; bases outside the gene matches: 4. Germline V gene lookup returns CDR1 MDHEN and CDR2 SYDVKM. The CDR3 sequence: CASRDRSYVLTF. The CDR3, as DNA: TGTGCCAGCAGGGACAGGTCCTACGTCCTGACTTTC. Filled out from reference TRBV28 and TRBJ2-6, the complete variable domain reads DVKVTQSSRYLVKRTGEKVFLECVQDMDHENMFWYRQDPGLGLRLIYFSYDVKMKEKGDIPEGYSVSREKKERFSLILESASTNQTSMYLCASRDRSYVLTFGAGSRLTVL.

The chain uses TRBV7-3 and TRBJ2-3; D might be TRBD2 (5 bases). Trimming cost V 5 bases and J 6 bases, with 18 bases left between them. The CDR3 runs to 15 residues. Looked up from germline, CDR1 is SGHTA and CDR2 is FQGTGA. The CDR3 coding sequence is TGTGCCAGCAGCCCGGACGGGCTGCGGAGGGATACGCAGTATTTT. Protein sequence: CASSPDGLRRDTQYF.

Note on this clone: The DNA is left out, because the CDR3 cannot be placed on it with certainty; the CDR3 is given as TCRdb lists it. This CDR3 is CASSLGSTVFWETQYF. The V gene is TRBV7-9, the J gene TRBJ2-5; the table's D call, TRBD2, has no DNA check behind it. Germline V gene lookup returns CDR1 SEHNR and CDR2 FQNEAQ (reference sequence). The CDR3 contains 16 residues when both ends are counted.

The CDR3 DNA reads TGCGCCAGCAGCGGAGCGGGGGCCCCGAACACCGGGGAGCTGTTTTTT. Translating it yields CASSGAGAPNTGELFF. The chain has TRBV5-1 and TRBJ2-2, with 8 bases identical to TRBD2. The germline V gene encodes CDR1 SGHRS and CDR2 YFSETQ. V lost 4 bases and J lost 0; bases outside the gene matches: 5. This CDR3 region has 16 residues.

V is TRBV27 and J is TRBJ2-7; D unclear. V was cut by 3 bases and J by 3 bases, with 9 bases left in between. Looked up from germline, CDR1 is MNHEY and CDR2 is SMNVEV (reference sequence). The CDR3 is 13 residues long. The DNA of the CDR3 is TGTGCCAGCAGTTTCGGACGGAACTACGAGCAGTACTTC. It codes for CASSFGRNYEQYF.

In this sample, this clone turned up once. The chain combines TRBV18 with TRBJ2-7, with TRBD2 identical over 12 bases. The CDR3 is 15 residues long. In germline, CDR1 is KGHSH, CDR2 LQKENI. V was clipped by 5 bases and J by 0 bases; unmatched bases: 2. The CDR3 loop reads CASSKTSGGSYEQYF. The CDR3 DNA reads as TGTGCCAGCTCAAAGACTAGCGGGGGCTCCTACGAGCAGTACTTC.

The V gene is TRBV6-1, the J gene TRBJ2-1; D gene unclear. Germline V gene data show CDR1 as MNHNS and CDR2 as SASEGT. Between the trimmed V and J ends, which lost 4 bases and 8 bases, there was a span of 9 bases. The CDR3 extends over 12 amino acids. The CDR3 DNA is TGTGCCAGCAGTGCAAACTTGGATGAGCAGTTCTTC. It is translated as CASSANLDEQFF.

The V gene is TRBV7-2, the J gene TRBJ2-3; 8 nucleotides agree with TRBD2. The CDR3 runs to 15 residues. Germline V gene lookup returns CDR1 SGHTA and CDR2 FQGNSA. Unmatched junction bases numbered 7, after V lost 5 bases and J lost 3 bases. The CDR3 is CASSLLAGMTDTQYF. The CDR3 nucleotides read TGTGCCAGCAGCCTCCTAGCGGGCATGACAGATACGCAGTATTTT. Variable domain in full (rest from reference TRBV7-2 and TRBJ2-3): GAGVSQSPSNKVTEKGKDVELRCDPISGHTALYWYRQSLGQGLEFLIYFQGNSAPDKSGLPSDRFSAERTGGSVSTLTIQRTQQEDSAVYLCASSLLAGMTDTQYFGPGTRLTVL.

The gene calls are TRBV5-6 and TRBJ1-1; D remains ambiguous. The CDR3 is made up of 17 amino acids. Germline CDR1 and CDR2: SGHDT and YYEEEE. Trimming cost V 0 bases and J 1 base, with 16 bases left between them. The CDR3 region is CASSLVWGGAANTEAFF. CDR3 nucleotide sequence: TGTGCCAGCAGCTTGGTATGGGGAGGTGCAGCGAACACTGAAGCTTTCTTT.

Worth noting for this clone: This CDR3 is also generated by other DNA sequences in the sample. V is TRBV5-1 and J is TRBJ2-7; D perhaps matches TRBD1 (7 bases). Trimming removed 0 bases at V and 2 bases at J, with 9 bases between. In germline, CDR1 is SGHRS, CDR2 YFSETQ. The CDR3 covers 14 residues. The CDR3 bases are TGCGCCAGCAGCTTGGCAGGGGGGACCTACGAGCAGTACTTC. Its protein product is CASSLAGGTYEQYF.

The chain combines TRBV5-4 with TRBJ2-7, with 8 bases matching TRBD2. The CDR3 runs to 16 residues. With V trimmed by 4 bases and J by 3 bases, 12 bases remained unmatched. Germline lookup yields CDR1 SGHNT and CDR2 YYREEE (reference sequence). The CDR3 DNA follows: TGTGCCAGCAGCCCCGAGGCCGGGACTAGACACTACGAGCAGTACTTC. It translates to CASSPEAGTRHYEQYF.

This chain connects TRBV14 to TRBJ2-1; the D is unclear. The CDR3 runs 14 residues. V gave up 4 bases and J gave up 0 bases, with 7 bases separating them. The germline gives CDR1 SGHDN, CDR2 FVKESK. The CDR3 region is CASSRESSYNEQFF. The CDR3 DNA is TGTGCCAGCAGCCGAGAGAGCTCCTACAATGAGCAGTTCTTC. Combining the CDR3 with reference TRBV14 and TRBJ2-1 gives the whole variable domain EAGVTQFPSHSVIEKGQTVTLRCDPISGHDNLYWYRRVMGKEIKFLLHFVKESKQDESGMPNNRFLAERTGGTYSTLKVQPAELEDSGVYFCASSRESSYNEQFFGPGTRLTVL.

The chain is built from TRBV19 and TRBJ2-7, with TRBD2 matching 12 bases. The CDR3 is 14 residues long. The junction had 7 bases not matched to a gene; V was cut back by 7 bases and J by 6 bases. Germline CDR1 and CDR2: LNHDA and SQIVND (reference sequence). In nucleotides, the CDR3 is TGTGCCAGTAAGAAGCTAGCGGGAGGGTCCGAGCAGTACTTC. As protein: CASKKLAGGSEQYF.

This chain joins TRBV7-9 and TRBJ2-3; possible D gene TRBD2, 7 bases. This CDR3 comprises 17 residues. Trimming stripped 5 bases from V and 0 bases from J, with 18 bases between. Germline CDR1 SEHNR, CDR2 FQNEAQ (reference sequence). The CDR3 DNA sequence: TGTGCCAGCAGCGCCCGATGGCGGGGGCCTAGCACAGATACGCAGTATTTT. This translates into CASSARWRGPSTDTQYF.

The V and J genes are TRBV2 and TRBJ2-1; D not certain. This CDR3 comprises 15 residues. Deletions cut 2 bases from V and 0 bases from J, with 8 bases between. Germline-derived CDR1 and CDR2 are SNHLY and FYNNEI. The CDR3 DNA reads as TGTGCCAGCAGTGAAATTAGCTCCTCCTACAATGAGCAGTTCTTC. Its protein is CASSEISSSYNEQFF.

This rearrangement joins TRBV28 to TRBJ2-3, with 12 bases that match TRBD2. CDR1 is MDHEN and CDR2 is SYDVKM in the germline V gene. The trim removed 4 bases at V and 3 bases at J, leaving 8 bases unmatched. The CDR3 has 17 amino acids. CDR3 nucleotide sequence: TGTGCCAGCAGTTCGCCGGGACTAGCGGGCGGGACAGATACGCAGTATTTT. Translating gives CASSSPGLAGGTDTQYF. The complete variable domain, with remaining parts taken from reference TRBV28 and TRBJ2-3, reads DVKVTQSSRYLVKRTGEKVFLECVQDMDHENMFWYRQDPGLGLRLIYFSYDVKMKEKGDIPEGYSVSREKKERFSLILESASTNQTSMYLCASSSPGLAGGTDTQYFGPGTRLTVL.

The V call is TRBV7-3, the J call TRBJ1-1, with D hard to call. The CDR3 consists of 13 residues. The germline V gene has CDR1 SGHTA and CDR2 FQGTGA. Trimming took 1 base from V and 1 from J, leaving 4 bases between them. CDR3 coding DNA: TGTGCCAGCAGCTTAAGCGGGAACACTGAAGCTTTCTTT. Translating it yields CASSLSGNTEAFF.

In this sample, this clone turned up once. The gene calls are TRBV28 and TRBJ1-1; D remains ambiguous. Trimming took off 7 bases at V and 3 bases at J, with 9 bases between the two ends. CDR1 MDHEN and CDR2 SYDVKM come from the germline V gene. The CDR3 spans 12 residues. DNA for the CDR3: TGTGCCAGCACGAGGGCAGACACTGAAGCTTTCTTT. Translating gives CASTRADTEAFF.

This chain links TRBV2 with TRBJ2-3; D call uncertain. Germline V lookup: CDR1 SNHLY, CDR2 FYNNEI. Trimming shortened V by 2 bases and J by 8 bases, and 11 bases separated the two germline ends. This CDR3 comprises 13 residues. The DNA for the CDR3 is TGTGCCAGCAGTGAACCAGTTGTTGGTACGCAGTATTTT. Encoded protein: CASSEPVVGTQYF.

V gene TRBV6-1 combines with J gene TRBJ1-1; possibly TRBD1 for D (6 bases). The CDR3 is 13 residues long. V was clipped by 8 bases and J by 4 bases, with 14 bases between them. Germline V gene sequence: CDR1 MNHNS, CDR2 SASEGT. The CDR3 nucleotides read TGTGCCAGCGGGATACAGGGACCCACTGAAGCTTTCTTT. Its protein product is CASGIQGPTEAFF.

This rearrangement joins TRBV29-1 to TRBJ2-1, with TRBD1 matching 10 bases. This CDR3 contains 14 residues. The trim removed 6 bases at V and 8 bases at J, leaving 10 bases unmatched. In germline, CDR1 is SQVTM, CDR2 ANQGSEA. CDR3 sequence reads: CSVPPGDRGYEQFF. Here the CDR3 DNA reads TGCAGCGTCCCTCCGGGGGACAGGGGTTATGAGCAGTTCTTC.

A remark on this clone: In the same sample, other DNA sequences code for this CDR3. J is TRBJ2-7 and V is TRBV5-1; perhaps TRBD2 as D (6 bases). CDR1 SGHRS and CDR2 YFSETQ come from the germline V gene. The CDR3 contains 14 residues. The V gene lost 0 bases and the J gene lost 2 bases, with 9 bases spanning the gap. CDR3 protein: CASSLAAGPYEQYF. CDR3 DNA: TGCGCCAGCAGCTTGGCGGCGGGACCCTACGAGCAGTACTTC.